The present T cell receptor (beta chain) was sequenced within a study of T cells in Graves' hyperthyroidism and ophthalmopathy. Study-level results: The model's output predicted ophthalmopathy at a median of 6.5 months prior to onset.

Germline CDR1 SGHDT, CDR2 YYEEEE. The V gene end was trimmed by 1 base and the J gene end by 4 bases; junction bases not matched to a gene: 5. The CDR3 has 15 amino acids. TCR beta CDR3 region amplification was performed from RNA transcripts. HTBI primers were employed in a first-round RT-PCR of the TCR CDR3. TCRdb processed the multiplex PCR reads anew with MiXCR; each CDR3 protein has one entry. Of hundreds of thousands of distinct CDR3 sequences listed, around 25% were seen once; the top ten hold approximately 32%. A Clinical Activity Score of at least 3, a NOSPECS grade of at least 4 and a duration under 3 months were recorded in the ophthalmopathy patients. Thyroid ultrasound and orbital computed tomography, with clinical symptoms and serum thyroxine and TRAb, informed diagnoses. This clonotype has ten or more counts. Its cognate antigen is unknown.

Sequencing was carried out using blood. The chain joins TRBV5-6 to TRBJ1-5; 7 bases line up with TRBD1. This receptor was identified in a woman aged 40 to 49 with Graves' ophthalmopathy. CDR3: CASSLYGTDNQPQHF. The CDR3, as DNA: TGTGCCAGCAGCTTGTATGGGACAGATAATCAGCCCCAGCATTTT.